These 2 T cell receptor beta chains were all obtained from the same sample, sequenced in a study of Ad26.COV2.S vaccination and SARS-CoV-2 variants. Stated treatment: some 20 received Ad26.COV2.S at low or high dose, single or two shots; about 5 received placebo; per-sample allocation not given. The study sampled participants on day 63 after the first vaccine or placebo injection. Repertoires were generated with immunoSEQ multiplex PCR, while TCRdb's copy carries only in-frame clones and drops some. The table lists around 240,000 clones, roughly 90% of them singletons. The material sequenced was peripheral blood, taken in a trial of Ad26.COV2.S vaccine versus placebo. The receptors originated from a person between 18 and 65 years old who received the Ad26.COV2.S COVID-19 vaccine or a placebo.

The V call is TRBV30, the J call TRBJ1-1, with 8 nucleotides matching TRBD1. Looked up from germline, CDR1 is GTSNPN and CDR2 is SVGIG (reference sequence). This CDR3 contains 11 residues. Trimming removed 5 bases from V and 6 bases from J; junction bases left unmatched: 2. CDR3 nucleotides: TGTGCCTGGGGACAGGGCGCTGAAGCTTTCTTT. Translating gives CAWGQGAEAFF.

This chain connects TRBV7-3 to TRBJ2-1; D is perhaps TRBD1 or TRBD2 (6 bases each). The CDR3 is made up of 14 amino acids. Germline CDR1 and CDR2: SGHTA and FQGTGA. The V end was cut by 4 bases, the J end by 9 bases, with 16 bases between. As DNA, the CDR3 is TGTGCCAGCAGCTCGCCCGGGGGCGGTGGTGAGCAGTTCTTC. Translated: CASSSPGGGGEQFF.